The 13 T cell receptor beta chains given below trace back to one sample, sequenced in a study of T cell repertoires in cytomegalovirus infection (dated by TCRdb to about 2019). The run used an Illumina HiSeq 1500. TCRdb cleaned the public reads at Q25 with fastp, built clones with MiXCR and kept in-frame beta chains. Every distinct CDR3 protein forms one entry, paired with its most common genes and DNA. Within this sample are roughly 300,000 distinct CDR3 sequences, with about 25% of them counted one time only. Jointly, the top ten make up roughly 13% of the sample. Material for sequencing was PBMCs. The receptors were sampled from a human donor in good health (CMV status not recorded). Some clones in this sample may be carry-over from other donors' samples.

This clonotype was found many times. The CDR3 sequence is CASSLQQISDGYTF. CDR3 DNA: TGTGCCAGCAGCTTACAACAAATCTCTGATGGCTACACCTTC. The chain joins TRBV7-2 to TRBJ1-2; D ambiguous. The V end lost 2 bases, the J end lost 6 bases, and 13 bases lay between the germline ends. Germline loops: CDR1 SGHTA, CDR2 FQGNSA. The CDR3 is 14 residues long.

The chain joins TRBV28 to TRBJ1-1; D is ambiguous. Germline V gene lookup returns CDR1 MDHEN and CDR2 SYDVKM. The V and J ends lost 1 base and 1 base respectively, with 10 bases between them. This CDR3 has 15 residues. The CDR3 region is CASSLSGGPNTEAFF. The CDR3 nucleotides read TGTGCCAGCAGTTTATCGGGAGGGCCGAACACTGAAGCTTTCTTT.

The chain uses TRBV7-2 and TRBJ2-3; 11 nucleotides align to TRBD2. CDR3 length: 17 amino acids. Germline trimming cut 4 bases from V and 2 bases from J; bases unmatched to any gene: 8. Per the germline V gene, CDR1 is SGHTA and CDR2 is FQGNSA. CDR3 region: CASSSFSGRANTDTQYF. The CDR3 nucleotides read TGTGCCAGCAGCTCCTTTAGCGGGAGGGCAAACACAGATACGCAGTATTTT.

V and J are TRBV5-1 and TRBJ1-2; 9 bases agree with TRBD1. CDR1 and CDR2 from the germline V gene are SGHRS and YFSETQ. This CDR3 is 15 amino acids long. The V gene end was trimmed by 4 bases and the J gene end by 4 bases; junction bases not matched to a gene: 8. CDR3 nucleotides: TGCGCCAGCAGCCCATGGACAGGGGCGGGCTATGGCTACACCTTC. This sequence encodes CASSPWTGAGYGYTF.

The rearrangement joins TRBV28 to TRBJ2-7; 7 bases agree with TRBD2. Losses at the gene ends were 6 bases for V and 0 bases for J; bases not matched to a gene: 11. The CDR3 spans 16 residues. Germline V CDR1 and CDR2: MDHEN, SYDVKM. The chain's CDR3 is CASSTTLRGVSYEQYF. CDR3 DNA sequence: TGTGCCAGCAGCACAACCCTTCGGGGGGTCTCCTACGAGCAGTACTTC.

The rearrangement joins TRBV5-1 to TRBJ2-5; TRBD1 matches at 10 bases. Germline values: CDR1 SGHRS, CDR2 YFSETQ. There are 15 residues in the CDR3. Germline trimming cut 4 bases from V and 5 bases from J; bases unmatched to any gene: 8. In nucleotides, the CDR3 is TGCGCCAGCAGCCGCGGACAGGGGGTAATGGAGACCCAGTACTTC. Residues: CASSRGQGVMETQYF.

This clonotype showed up just once. This could be a read error, since a much larger clone is one nucleotide away. The chain has TRBV7-2 and TRBJ2-7; D unclear. The germline V gene has CDR1 SGHTA and CDR2 FQGNSA. The CDR3 has 16 amino acids. CDR3 in DNA: TGTGCCAGCAGCTTCTTGACTCTCCCCGCGGTCTACGAGCTGTACTTC. Amino acid sequence: CASSFLTLPAVYELYF.

At least ten counts were recorded for this clonotype. This chain connects TRBV7-2 to TRBJ2-7; 7 bases line up with TRBD2. The CDR3 spans 15 residues. The V segment lost 2 bases and the J segment 3 bases; nucleotides outside the gene matches: 7. Germline CDR1 SGHTA, CDR2 FQGNSA. The chain's CDR3 is CASSLFPGGSYEQYF. DNA of the CDR3: TGTGCCAGCAGCTTATTCCCGGGGGGTAGCTACGAGCAGTACTTC. Full variable domain (missing parts from reference TRBV7-2 and TRBJ2-7): GAGVSQSPSNKVTEKGKDVELRCDPISGHTALYWYRQSLGQGLEFLIYFQGNSAPDKSGLPSDRFSAERTGGSVSTLTIQRTQQEDSAVYLCASSLFPGGSYEQYFGPGTRLTVT.

This clonotype showed up many times. The V gene is TRBV11-2, the J gene TRBJ2-3; TRBD2 agrees at 9 bases. Per germline, CDR1 SGHAT and CDR2 FQNNGV. V lost 1 base and J lost 11; bases outside the gene matches: 10. The CDR3 length is 15 residues. CDR3 loop: CASSLALFSGGVQYF. The CDR3 coding sequence is TGTGCCAGCAGCTTAGCCCTCTTTAGCGGGGGAGTGCAGTATTTT.

This clonotype was counted ten times or more. The chain combines TRBV12-3 or TRBV12-4 with TRBJ2-1; the D gene is possibly TRBD2 (5 bases). The CDR3 has 16 amino acids. Trimming pared 0 bases from V and 4 bases from J, leaving 13 bases between. This chain's CDR3 is CASSLATGIDYNEQFF. The CDR3 coding sequence is TGTGCCAGCAGTTTAGCGACGGGGATAGATTACAATGAGCAGTTCTTC.

This clonotype was detected a few times. The chain recombines TRBV20-1 with TRBJ1-1; D is unresolved. CDR3 length: 15 amino acids. Between the trimmed V and J ends, which lost 2 bases and 5 bases, there was a span of 18 bases. Germline lookup yields CDR1 DFQATT and CDR2 SNEGSKA (reference sequence). The CDR3 spells CSARHTWPPGTEAFF. The CDR3 DNA reads TGCAGTGCTAGACACACATGGCCACCGGGGACTGAAGCTTTCTTT.

The sample holds many counts of this clonotype. This rearrangement joins TRBV28 to TRBJ1-2; D is unclear. The CDR3 consists of 13 residues. Germline values: CDR1 MDHEN, CDR2 SYDVKM. Trimming cost V 3 bases and J 5 bases, with 10 bases left between them. The CDR3 nucleotides are TGTGCCAGCAGTTTCCGGGGAAGTTATGGCTACACCTTC. Translated, it gives CASSFRGSYGYTF.

This clonotype was seen more than once but under ten times. V usage is TRBV7-2 and J usage is TRBJ2-1, with 8 bases that match TRBD2. The CDR3 is made up of 16 amino acids. V lost 5 bases and J lost 4; bases outside the gene matches: 10. Per the germline V gene, CDR1 is SGHTA and CDR2 is FQGNSA. CDR3 sequence (DNA): TGTGCCAGCAGCGCGACCGGGACTAGGGCGTACAATGAGCAGTTCTTC. Amino acids: CASSATGTRAYNEQFF.